One sample yielded the 19 T cell receptor beta chains listed below, sequenced in a study of blood T cell repertoires in COVID-19. Sequencing was performed with immunoSEQ multiplex PCR; in TCRdb, only in-frame clones are kept and a portion is missing. The profile shows approximately 230,000 clones, around 88% of them singletons. Material for sequencing was peripheral blood. All receptors derive from an elderly man with acute or convalescent COVID-19.

The rearrangement links TRBV19 to TRBJ1-4, with 10 bases identical to TRBD1. The CDR3 is made up of 16 amino acids. V lost 5 bases to trimming and J lost 5 bases; unmatched junction nucleotides: 8. The germline V gene encodes CDR1 LNHDA and CDR2 SQIVND (reference sequence). Written as DNA, the CDR3 is TGTGCCAGTAGTGCTCGGACAGGGGGATTAAATGAAAAACTGTTTTTT. It codes for CASSARTGGLNEKLFF. Based on the CDR3 plus reference TRBV19 and TRBJ1-4, the full variable domain is DGGITQSPKYLFRKEGQNVTLSCEQNLNHDAMYWYRQDPGQGLRLIYYSQIVNDFQKGDIAEGYSVSREKKESFPLTVTSAQKNPTAFYLCASSARTGGLNEKLFFGSGTQLSVL.

The rearrangement joins TRBV4-1 to TRBJ1-1, with D hard to call. The CDR3 has 14 residues. The V end lost 2 bases, the J end lost 3 bases, and 10 bases lay between the germline ends. Germline V lookup: CDR1 MGHRA, CDR2 YSYEKL. The CDR3 nucleotides read TGCGCCAGCAGCCAACCTCGGAGGGACACTGAAGCTTTCTTT. This translates into CASSQPRRDTEAFF.

This sequence joins TRBV7-6 and TRBJ1-1, with D unresolved. The CDR3 runs 17 residues. The germline CDR1 and CDR2 sequences are SGHVS and FNYEAQ. V was trimmed by 2 bases and J by 0 bases, leaving 16 bases between them. DNA for the CDR3: TGTGCCAGCAGCTTATACACTAGACCTTCTATGAACACTGAAGCTTTCTTT. It encodes CASSLYTRPSMNTEAFF.

The genes are TRBV2 and TRBJ2-3; 7 bases map to TRBD1. Germline V lookup: CDR1 SNHLY, CDR2 FYNNEI. J was trimmed by 3 bases and V by 7 bases; bases with no gene match: 7. The CDR3 has 14 residues. In nucleotides, the CDR3 is TGTGCCAGCACTCAACAGGGGCTAACAGATACGCAGTATTTT. Residues: CASTQQGLTDTQYF.

The chain carries TRBV7-2 and TRBJ2-7; 9 positions agree with TRBD1. V was pared by 2 bases and J by 5 bases, with 10 bases of the junction left unmatched. The CDR3 sequence is 16 residues long. Per germline, CDR1 SGHTA and CDR2 FQGNSA. The CDR3: CASSLRVGDRANEQYF. In DNA form, the CDR3 reads TGTGCCAGCAGCTTAAGGGTAGGGGACAGGGCCAACGAGCAGTACTTC.

The chain's CDR3 is CSAPSRRTQYF. As DNA, the CDR3 is TGCAGTGCTCCCTCGCGTCGGACCCAGTACTTC. The chain recombines TRBV20-1 with TRBJ2-5; D uncertain. V lost 5 bases and J 7 bases, leaving 11 bases between the germline ends. This CDR3 is built from 11 residues. Germline lookup yields CDR1 DFQATT and CDR2 SNEGSKA (reference sequence).

The rearrangement uses TRBV5-6 and TRBJ2-3, with D unresolved. This CDR3 is built from 12 residues. CDR1 is SGHDT, CDR2 YYEEEE, per germline. V was clipped by 4 bases and J by 0 bases, with 3 bases between them. Here the CDR3 reads CASSLSTDTQYF. The CDR3 nucleotides are TGTGCCAGCAGCCTTAGCACAGATACGCAGTATTTT.

The chain couples TRBV7-9 to TRBJ1-4, with TRBD1 matching over 9 bases. Per the germline V gene, CDR1 is SEHNR and CDR2 is FQNEAQ (reference sequence). CDR3 length: 16 amino acids. Unmatched junction bases numbered 4, after V lost 5 bases and J lost 0 bases. CDR3 sequence reads: CASSPTGGATNEKLFF. CDR3 coding DNA: TGTGCCAGCAGCCCCACAGGGGGCGCAACTAATGAAAAACTGTTTTTT.

The CDR3 coding sequence is TGTGCCAGCAGCTTAGCCCACGGCGGCCGGGAGACCCAGTACTTC. It translates to CASSLAHGGRETQYF. The chain couples TRBV7-6 to TRBJ2-5; D unresolved. The germline gives CDR1 SGHVS, CDR2 FNYEAQ. The CDR3 is made up of 15 amino acids. With 0 bases removed from V and 5 bases from J, the gap between germline ends came to 13 bases.

This clone was seen a single time. V gene TRBV19 combines with J gene TRBJ2-7; 7 bases align to TRBD1. With V trimmed by 4 bases and J by 0 bases, 6 bases remained unmatched. This CDR3 region has 15 residues. The germline V gene encodes CDR1 LNHDA and CDR2 SQIVND (reference sequence). CDR3 bases: TGTGCCAGTAGTAGGCAGGGGGACCACTCCTACGAGCAGTACTTC. This gives the protein CASSRQGDHSYEQYF.

The chain has TRBV18 and TRBJ1-4; D gene unclear. The CDR3 totals 15 residues. The V gene lost 4 bases and the J gene lost 7 bases, with 16 bases spanning the gap. CDR1 is KGHSH, CDR2 LQKENI, per germline. The CDR3 spells CASSQSDSRSEKLFF. The CDR3 DNA follows: TGTGCCAGCTCACAATCGGACTCCCGGAGTGAAAAACTGTTTTTT.

In its sample, this clone was seen once. The chain uses TRBV19 and TRBJ1-5; TRBD1 might be the D (5 bases). Trimming shortened V by 3 bases and J by 10 bases, and 13 bases separated the two germline ends. Germline assignment: CDR1 LNHDA and CDR2 SQIVND (reference sequence). The CDR3 length is 13 residues. CDR3 nucleotide sequence: TGTGCCAGTAGTATGACAGTGGATGACCCCCAGCATTTT. Translated, it gives CASSMTVDDPQHF.

For the CDR3, the DNA is TGTGCCAGCAGAGCCACAGATACGGGAAACACCATATATTTT. This encodes CASRATDTGNTIYF. The rearrangement links TRBV2 to TRBJ1-3; D gene ambiguous. Germline V CDR1 and CDR2: SNHLY, FYNNEI. The length of the CDR3 is 14 residues. Trimming removed 6 bases from V and 4 bases from J, with 13 bases in between.

The chain carries TRBV2 and TRBJ2-3; D is unresolved. V dropped 5 bases and J dropped 0 bases, with 12 bases sitting between them. CDR3 length equals 15 residues. The germline CDR1 and CDR2 sequences are SNHLY and FYNNEI. This chain's CDR3 is CASSFRPSSTDTQYF. Written as DNA, the CDR3 is TGTGCCAGCAGTTTCAGGCCTTCTAGCACAGATACGCAGTATTTT.

The rearrangement joins TRBV20-1 to TRBJ2-5; no clear D. V was clipped by 7 bases and J by 5 bases, with 11 bases between them. CDR3 length equals 11 residues. CDR1 and CDR2 (germline): DFQATT, SNEGSKA (reference sequence). The CDR3 region has the DNA TGCAGTGGAAGGAGTCTGGAGACCCAGTACTTC. Amino acid sequence: CSGRSLETQYF.

The rearrangement uses TRBV11-3 and TRBJ2-1; D might be TRBD2 (7 bases). This CDR3 has 17 residues. Between the trimmed V and J ends, which lost 4 bases and 5 bases, there was a span of 21 bases. The germline gives CDR1 SGHNT, CDR2 YENEEA. CDR3 bases: TGTGCCAGCAGCTCAGGGAGGGGGGCCTCCTACGACAATGAGCAGTTCTTC. Its translation is CASSSGRGASYDNEQFF.

This chain joins TRBV6-2 or TRBV6-3 and TRBJ2-7, with a tentative D call TRBD2 (5 bases). The V end lost 1 base, the J end lost 4 bases, and 8 bases lay between the germline ends. The germline V gene has CDR1 MNHEY and CDR2 SVGEGT. The CDR3 totals 13 residues. As DNA, the CDR3 is TGTGCCAGCAGTTACTTTTCGGGGTACGAGCAGTACTTC. Protein product: CASSYFSGYEQYF.

This chain connects TRBV6-5 to TRBJ2-1, with 8 positions matching TRBD1. V trimming: 6 bases; J trimming: 7 bases; junction bases outside the gene matches: 11. Germline V gives CDR1 MNHEY, CDR2 SVGAGI. This CDR3 contains 15 residues. This CDR3 reads CASRSISGGGNEQFF. The CDR3 DNA sequence: TGTGCCAGCAGGAGTATTTCAGGGGGCGGGAATGAGCAGTTCTTC.

The rearrangement joins TRBV5-1 to TRBJ1-6, with a possible D match to TRBD1 (5 bases). The germline V gene encodes CDR1 SGHRS and CDR2 YFSETQ. The V end was cut by 1 base, the J end by 9 bases, with 14 bases between. This CDR3 is built from 15 residues. The CDR3 DNA reads as TGCGCCAGCAGCTTGCGCGGCAGGGCTGGTTCACCCCTCCACTTT. This translates into CASSLRGRAGSPLHF.